The present T cell receptor beta chain was sequenced within a study of siplizumab effects on memory and regulatory T cells. The V and J ends lost 5 bases and 7 bases, in that order; junction bases with no gene match: 11. Germline values: CDR1 MDHEN, CDR2 SYDVKM. This CDR3 is built from 15 residues. Study-wide results and caveats: Some alloreactive sequences were traceable to unstimulated CD4+ memory cells, and siplizumab significantly reduced them. Unstimulated subset assignment was obtained for only a minor fraction of alloreactive clones. For siplizumab cultures, the suppressive function of their proliferating Tregs was not confirmed.

Using immunoSEQ multiplex PCR, the repertoire was profiled, and TCRdb retains in-frame clones only, with some absent. Seen here are around 100,000 clones, 94% observed once, and the top ten hold around 0.6%. About this clone: Antigen specificity is unknown.

The sample taken for sequencing was Tregs sorted from blood. The rearrangement links TRBV28 to TRBJ1-2; 9 bases align to TRBD1. The clonotype was recovered from a human donor in good health. The CDR3 DNA follows: TGTGCCAGCAGTCCTAGACAGGGGGAGATGGTTGGCTACACCTTC. It yields the protein CASSPRQGEMVGYTF.